The rows below give T cell receptor beta chains drawn from one sample of a study of regulatory T cells in long-lasting Graves disease. TCRdb passed the multiplex PCR reads through MiXCR, listing each CDR3 protein once. The data contain hundreds of thousands of distinct CDR3 sequences, 16% of them singletons. This sample was also put to use in a study of T cells in Graves' hyperthyroidism and ophthalmopathy.

Sequenced material: peripheral blood mononuclear cells (PBMCs), taken at new diagnosis, from a patient treated with antithyroid drugs. The receptors stem from a woman between 25 and 40 years old with Graves disease. Both conserved end residues are part of each CDR3. The D gene is left open where the match is weak. Size is omitted from some rows. Given values are once, few, many or a class for expanded clones.

cdr3_nt cdr3_aa clone_size j_call d_call v_call
TGCAGTGCCAGGCGCCCGCGACAGGGGGTCGATGAGCAGTTCTTC CSARRPRQGVDEQFF many TRBJ2-1 TRBD1 TRBV20-1
TGCAGTGCTAGAGTTGTGACAGGCCCAAATTCACCCCTCCACTTT CSARVVTGPNSPLHF many TRBJ1-6 NA TRBV20-1
TGTGCCAGCAGTGGTGGGGGCCCCTACAATGAGCAGTTCTTC CASSGGGPYNEQFF NA TRBJ2-1 NA TRBV28
TGCGCCAGCAGCAGGGCGCAGAGGCCTCCCTTTGATGAAGCTTTCTTT CASSRAQRPPFDEAFF NA TRBJ1-1 NA TRBV5-1
TGTGCCAGTAGCATTCCCGGCGGGGGACAGAACTACAATGAGCAGTTCTTC CASSIPGGGQNYNEQFF NA TRBJ2-1 NA TRBV19
TGCAGCGAGGTCCGATCTCCGAACACTGAAGCTTTCTTT CSEVRSPNTEAFF NA TRBJ1-1 NA TRBV29-1
TGTGCCACCAGTGATCCGACCCAGACAGGGCGGATAGGGAATGAGCAGTTCTTC CATSDPTQTGRIGNEQFF NA TRBJ2-1 TRBD1 TRBV24-1
TGTGCCTGGAGTGCCCCGCGCGGATATGGGGGCTACACCTTC CAWSAPRGYGGYTF NA TRBJ1-2 NA TRBV30
TGTGCCAGCAGCTTAGGACCCTACATTCTGTTCTTC CASSLGPYILFF few TRBJ2-1 NA TRBV7-2
TGCGCCAGCAGCCCATCGACAGAGTCATACAATGAGCAGTTCTTC CASSPSTESYNEQFF NA TRBJ2-1 NA TRBV4-1
TGCGCCAGCAGCACTGCTCCTAGCTCCACAGATACGCAGTATTTT CASSTAPSSTDTQYF NA TRBJ2-3 NA TRBV5-1
TGTGCCAGCAGCGTAGCGGACGCGGCGGAGCAGTACTTC CASSVADAAEQYF NA TRBJ2-7 NA TRBV9
TGTGCCAGCAGCCAACGAGCAGGTGACGATGAGCAGTTCTTC CASSQRAGDDEQFF few TRBJ2-1 NA TRBV7-9
TGTGCCAGCAGTCCGAGGACAGTATATGGCTACACCTTC CASSPRTVYGYTF many TRBJ1-2 NA TRBV12-3/TRBV12-4
TGTGCCAGCACCGTAAATAGAGGACAGGGAAACATTCAGTACTTC CASTVNRGQGNIQYF few TRBJ2-4 TRBD1 TRBV6-2/TRBV6-3
TGTGCCAGCTCACCACCGGGACAGGGGGCAAGAAATCAGCCCCAGCATTTT CASSPPGQGARNQPQHF NA TRBJ1-5 TRBD1 TRBV18
TGTGCCAGCAGCCCCGGAGCCTGGTACGAGCAGTACTTC CASSPGAWYEQYF few TRBJ2-7 NA TRBV5-5
TGTGCCAGCAGCCCATTTGAGGGGCGTATGACCCAGTACTTC CASSPFEGRMTQYF few TRBJ2-5 NA TRBV7-9
TGTGCCAGCAGCCAAATCGGTTTGCCTGAAGCTTTCTTT CASSQIGLPEAFF NA TRBJ1-1 NA TRBV14
TGTGCCAGCAGCCCCCACAGGGGCGATAAAGAGACCCAGTACTTC CASSPHRGDKETQYF few TRBJ2-5 TRBD1 TRBV7-2
TGTGCCAGCAGCTACGACAGGGGCGGAGGCGAGCAGTACTTC CASSYDRGGGEQYF NA TRBJ2-7 TRBD1 TRBV6-1
TGTGCCAGCAGTTTAGCCCCTCCCCCCGCAGGCACCGGGGAGCTGTTTTTT CASSLAPPPAGTGELFF few TRBJ2-2 NA TRBV12-3/TRBV12-4
TGTGCCAGCGGCAGGGGGGCAGGGGGGACTTACGAGCAGTACTTC CASGRGAGGTYEQYF many TRBJ2-7 NA TRBV9
TGCAGTGCTAGGGGGCTGACTAGCGGGAGGGCCGGATGGAATGAGCAGTTCTTC CSARGLTSGRAGWNEQFF NA TRBJ2-1 TRBD2 TRBV20-1
TGCAGTGCTAGAGATGGGAAAATCGCGAACACCGGGGAGCTGTTTTTT CSARDGKIANTGELFF NA TRBJ2-2 NA TRBV20-1
TGTGCCAGCAGCTTAGATACTCAGGGGTATTATGAGCAGTTCTTC CASSLDTQGYYEQFF few TRBJ2-1 NA TRBV7-2
TGTGCCAGCAGCCTACTAGCGGGGGGGCACAATGAGCAGTTCTTC CASSLLAGGHNEQFF many TRBJ2-1 TRBD2 TRBV11-1
TGTGCCAGCAGCGTAGGGGACCTCCAAGAGACCCAGTACTTC CASSVGDLQETQYF few TRBJ2-5 NA TRBV9
TGCGCCAGCAGCTTGGACGCAAATGGCTACACCTTC CASSLDANGYTF many TRBJ1-2 NA TRBV5-1
TGTGCCAGCACCCCCGGGTCGATCCTCTATGGCTACACCTTC CASTPGSILYGYTF many TRBJ1-2 NA TRBV12-3/TRBV12-4
TGTGCCAGCAGCTATTCCGGGACTCCCGCCACCGGGGAGCTGTTTTTT CASSYSGTPATGELFF few TRBJ2-2 NA TRBV7-8
TGTGCCAGCAGCCTCCTCAGGAGTACCGGGGAGCTGTTTTTT CASSLLRSTGELFF NA TRBJ2-2 NA TRBV7-2
TGTGCCAGCAGCGTAGAAGGGAAGGATACGCAGTATTTT CASSVEGKDTQYF NA TRBJ2-3 NA TRBV9
TGTGCCACCCGGCGGCCCACTTCTAACTATGGCTACACCTTC CATRRPTSNYGYTF many TRBJ1-2 NA TRBV11-2
TGTGCCAGCCACAGGGCCGATCGTGACAGGGTGTATCTGGACGGCTACACCTTC CASHRADRDRVYLDGYTF NA TRBJ1-2 TRBD1 TRBV18
TGTGCCAGCTGGGGGGTGAACACCGGGGAGCTGTTTTTT CASWGVNTGELFF few TRBJ2-2 NA TRBV12-3/TRBV12-4
TGTGCCAGCAGTCACACCGAGACCCAGTACTTC CASSHTETQYF many TRBJ2-5 NA TRBV28
TGCTGCCTGGGAGGGTATGGGGGTTTCACAGATACGCAGTATTTT CCLGGYGGFTDTQYF many TRBJ2-3 TRBD2 TRBV20-1
TGTGCCAGCAGCTCAATCAGGGGGAGTGGTGAAGCTTTCTTT CASSSIRGSGEAFF NA TRBJ1-1 TRBD1 TRBV7-9
TGCAGTGCTAGAGATAGGTCGATAAGTGAGCAGTTCTTC CSARDRSISEQFF few TRBJ2-1 NA TRBV20-1
TGTGCCAGCAGCCAAGGGGGGGGGGCTGGGGAGACCCAGTACTTC CASSQGGGAGETQYF many TRBJ2-5 NA TRBV11-2
TGTGCCAGCAGCTTGACCGCCTACGATGGCTACACCTTC CASSLTAYDGYTF few TRBJ1-2 NA TRBV7-9
TGTGCCAGCACATTCGGGGGGGCCCTCACAGATACGCAGTATTTT CASTFGGALTDTQYF NA TRBJ2-3 TRBD2 TRBV9
TGTGCCACCAGCAGAGATGACGAAAATTCACCCCTCCACTTT CATSRDDENSPLHF NA TRBJ1-6 NA TRBV15
TGCGCCAGCAGCCCCCTAGCGAGGGGGGCCACCTTCGAGCAGTACTTC CASSPLARGATFEQYF NA TRBJ2-7 NA TRBV5-1
TGCAGCGTTGTGTCGACTAGCGGTAGATCCTACGAGCAGTACTTC CSVVSTSGRSYEQYF many TRBJ2-7 TRBD2 TRBV29-1
TGTGCCAGCAGTGAACTGGGGACAGGGTGGTACGAGCAGTACTTC CASSELGTGWYEQYF NA TRBJ2-7 TRBD1 TRBV6-1
TGTGCCAGCAGTGAATCGAGGACTAGCGGGAGCTCCTACGAGCAGTACTTC CASSESRTSGSSYEQYF once TRBJ2-7 TRBD2 TRBV25-1
TGTGCCAGCAGTTTCCTCCCGCAGGGGTTGCGAGGCTACACCTTC CASSFLPQGLRGYTF many TRBJ1-2 NA TRBV28
TGCAGTGCTAGGGGGTTGGTGCGGCGAAACAATGAGCAGTTCTTC CSARGLVRRNNEQFF NA TRBJ2-1 NA TRBV20-1
TGTGCCAGCAGACCTCCCCAGGGGGGCTATGGCTACACCTTC CASRPPQGGYGYTF many TRBJ1-2 TRBD1 TRBV28
TGTGCCAGCAGCTTAGCACTAGACCGCGCACACAATGAGCAGTTCTTC CASSLALDRAHNEQFF many TRBJ2-1 NA TRBV7-9
TGTGCCAGCAGAACAGGGGGCGGGGAGACCCAGTACTTC CASRTGGGETQYF many TRBJ2-5 TRBD1 TRBV27
TGTGCCAGCAGTTTAAGTTTTGCGGTCCCCCAGTCCGGTGGCTACACCTTC CASSLSFAVPQSGGYTF many TRBJ1-2 NA TRBV27
TGTGCCAGCAGCTTGGTCCCAGGGGATCAGCCCCAGCATTTT CASSLVPGDQPQHF NA TRBJ1-5 NA TRBV5-5
TGTGCCAGCAGCGTAGAAGGGACAGGGCCCAATGAGCAGTTCTTC CASSVEGTGPNEQFF few TRBJ2-1 TRBD1 TRBV9
TGTGCCAGCAGCTTAAATGGGGATTATAGCGGGACCTCCTACAATGAGCAGTTCTTC CASSLNGDYSGTSYNEQFF many TRBJ2-1 TRBD2 TRBV11-2
TGTGCCACACGAACAGAGAGACTAGCCAAAAACATTCAGTACTTC CATRTERLAKNIQYF many TRBJ2-4 NA TRBV28
TGCAGTGCTGGACAGTTAGAGACCCAGTACTTC CSAGQLETQYF NA TRBJ2-5 NA TRBV20-1